The following is a T cell receptor (beta chain) sequence with its context. Its antigen is unknown. The junction departs from germline at one end; a sequencing error may be responsible. This record comes from a study of tumor and adjacent non-tumor tissue in lung cancer. Study-wide points: Top 100 clones took a larger repertoire share in normal lung. Tumor tissue had significantly higher TCR diversity than normal lung.

RNA was extracted from bulk tissue without any cell sorting. The normal lung tissue was taken more than 3 cm from the tumor edge. TCRbeta libraries were built with three rounds of nested PCR, modified from ARM-PCR. Using its own MiXCR run on the multiplex PCR reads, TCRdb lists one record per CDR3 protein. The table has 80,000 to 100,000 distinct CDR3 sequences, 75% to 90% seen once. The source material was distant non-tumor lung tissue. This receptor was taken from a man aged 60 to 75 with small cell lung cancer.

CDR3 amino acids: CASSLGSSGIYNEHFF. As DNA, the CDR3 is TGTGCCAGTAGCTTAGGTTCTAGCGGGATTTACAATGAGCACTTCTTC. This chain connects TRBV11-3 to TRBJ2-1; 9 nucleotides match TRBD2. Germline loops: CDR1 SGHNT, CDR2 YENEEA. This CDR3 region has 16 residues.